This T cell receptor beta chain was observed in a study of T cells in Graves' hyperthyroidism and ophthalmopathy. Study as a whole: Initial diagnosis, before any treatment, was when peripheral blood was collected.

Germline assignment: CDR1 SQVTM and CDR2 ANQGSEA. V was pared by 7 bases and J by 5 bases, with 17 bases between. This CDR3 spans 13 amino acids. This clonotype showed up just a few times. Any patient presenting with uncontrolled infection, other autoimmune disease, pregnancy or lactation was left out. It was RNA transcripts that yielded the amplified TCR beta CDR3 regions. RT-PCR in the first round (using the HTBI primer set) targeted the TCR CDR3. Using its own MiXCR run on the multiplex PCR reads, TCRdb lists one record per CDR3 protein. The sample has 660,000 or so distinct CDR3 sequences, around 21% seen once.

This chain connects TRBV29-1 to TRBJ2-5; TRBD1 is a possible D gene (6 bases). The sequencing sample was made of blood. The sequence derives from a young man with Graves' ophthalmopathy. CDR3: CSADSGGGETQYF. CDR3 nucleotide sequence: TGCAGCGCCGACTCTGGGGGCGGGGAGACCCAGTACTTC. Drawing the rest from reference TRBV29-1 and TRBJ2-5, the complete variable domain is SAVISQKPSRDICQRGTSLTIQCQVDSQVTMMFWYRQQPGQSLTLIATANQGSEATYESGFVIDKFPISRPNLTFSTLTVSNMSPEDSSIYLCSADSGGGETQYFGPGTRLLVL.